One and the same sample provided the 19 T cell receptor beta chains below, sequenced in a study of technical replicates of blood from a few donors. The method was immunoSEQ multiplex PCR; TCRdb's version includes in-frame clones alone and lacks a portion of them. The sample contains about 73,000 clones, 85% to 95% of which appear only once. Sequencing was carried out using PBMCs. The receptors stem from a human donor in good health. Some clones in this sample may be carry-over from other donors' samples.

V and J are TRBV10-3 and TRBJ2-1; TRBD1 agrees at 7 bases. V dropped 6 bases and J dropped 10; count of bases not matched to a gene: 15. The germline gives CDR1 ENHRY, CDR2 SYGVKD. The CDR3 sequence is 15 residues long. This chain's CDR3 is CAISERQGLRIEQFF. CDR3 DNA: TGTGCCATCAGCGAAAGACAGGGTTTGAGAATCGAGCAGTTCTTC.

V gene TRBV5-1 combines with J gene TRBJ2-3, with a tentative D call TRBD2 (5 bases). CDR1 is SGHRS, CDR2 YFSETQ, per germline. The CDR3 has 13 residues. Trimming took off 0 bases at V and 4 bases at J, with 6 bases between the two ends. CDR3 residues: CASSLGGSDTQYF. In DNA, the CDR3 is TGCGCCAGCAGCTTGGGCGGGTCAGATACGCAGTATTTT.

This chain uses TRBV7-9 with TRBJ2-1, with D possibly TRBD1 on 5 matching bases. CDR1 and CDR2 (germline): SEHNR, FQNEAQ (reference sequence). V lost 3 bases and J 1 base, leaving 10 bases between the germline ends. This CDR3 comprises 15 residues. As DNA, the CDR3 is TGTGCCAGCAGCTTTCCAGGGTTTTCCTACAATGAGCAGTTCTTC. It specifies CASSFPGFSYNEQFF.

The CDR3 nucleotides read TGTGCCAGCAGCAAAGTACCTAACTCGCTCCGCGAGCAGTACTTC. Translated: CASSKVPNSLREQYF. The chain combines TRBV21-1 with TRBJ2-7; the D segment call TRBD2 is taken from the table without a DNA check. TRBV21-1 is annotated as a pseudogene. There are 15 residues in the CDR3.

The chain uses TRBV4-2 and TRBJ1-2; no reliable D call. V lost 0 bases and J lost 4, with 12 bases in between. Germline values: CDR1 LGHNA, CDR2 YNFKEQ. The CDR3 extends over 15 amino acids. As DNA, the CDR3 is TGTGCCAGCAGCCAAGATTTGGGAGTTACCTATGGCTACACCTTC. Its translation is CASSQDLGVTYGYTF.

This chain uses TRBV6-5 with TRBJ1-5; D not certain. The CDR3 is 14 amino acids. Trimming removed 0 bases from V and 5 bases from J, with 8 bases in between. Germline assignment: CDR1 MNHEY and CDR2 SVGAGI. CDR3: CASSYSRLYQPQHF. The CDR3 DNA reads as TGTGCCAGCAGTTACTCGCGACTTTATCAGCCCCAGCATTTT.

The rearrangement joins TRBV6-5 to TRBJ2-1, with a possible D match to TRBD2 (5 bases). Trimming left V 5 bases short and J 4 bases short, with 6 bases between. CDR3 length: 12 residues. From germline, CDR1 is MNHEY and CDR2 SVGAGI. The chain's CDR3 is CASSQRYNEQFF. The DNA of the CDR3 is TGTGCCAGCAGTCAGCGGTACAATGAGCAGTTCTTC.

The chain uses TRBV5-4 and TRBJ1-3; no clear D gene. Trimming shortened V by 1 base and J by 0 bases, and 8 bases separated the two germline ends. The CDR3 is 15 residues long. Germline V gene sequence: CDR1 SGHNT, CDR2 YYREEE (reference sequence). CDR3 region: CASSLTHGSGNTIYF. The CDR3 nucleotides read TGTGCCAGCAGCTTGACGCACGGCTCTGGAAACACCATATATTTT.

The gene calls are TRBV5-6 and TRBJ1-1; D remains unclear. Germline CDR1 and CDR2: SGHDT and YYEEEE. Trimming removed 3 bases at V and 5 bases at J, with 17 bases between. This CDR3 region has 15 residues. The CDR3 DNA sequence: TGTGCCAGCAGCTGGCCGGCAGGAGGTGAAACTGAAGCTTTCTTT. It is translated as CASSWPAGGETEAFF.

The chain uses TRBV2 and TRBJ1-2; 7 nucleotides align to TRBD1. The CDR3 length is 12 residues. The germline gives CDR1 SNHLY, CDR2 FYNNEI. J was trimmed by 7 bases and V by 7 bases; bases with no gene match: 6. CDR3: CASKGQVGGYTF. The CDR3 DNA is TGTGCCAGCAAAGGACAGGTCGGTGGCTACACCTTC.

V is TRBV7-9 and J is TRBJ2-3; possibly TRBD1 for D (6 bases). The CDR3 totals 15 residues. The V end was cut by 5 bases, the J end by 1 base, with 13 bases between. Germline-derived CDR1 and CDR2 are SEHNR and FQNEAQ (reference sequence). The DNA of the CDR3 is TGTGCCAGCAGCCCGGACAGCTTTCGCACAGATACGCAGTATTTT. Protein: CASSPDSFRTDTQYF.

This chain uses TRBV2 with TRBJ2-1; maybe TRBD2 (6 bases). Germline CDR1 and CDR2: SNHLY and FYNNEI. The CDR3 sequence is 15 residues long. Trimming cost V 2 bases and J 1 base, with 9 bases left between them. The CDR3: CASSEYGSSYNEQFF. The CDR3 nucleotides read TGTGCCAGCAGTGAATACGGGAGTTCCTACAATGAGCAGTTCTTC.

This clone has a single count. This chain links TRBV9 with TRBJ2-3; D is possibly TRBD2 (5 bases). The ends were cut back, 0 bases at V and 0 bases at J, with 8 bases in the middle. Germline loops: CDR1 SGDLS, CDR2 YYNGEE. This CDR3 has 15 residues. The CDR3 loop reads CASSVAGYSTDTQYF. The CDR3 DNA reads as TGTGCCAGCAGCGTAGCGGGATACAGCACAGATACGCAGTATTTT.

The rearrangement uses TRBV4-2 and TRBJ1-1; D is ambiguous. The CDR3 consists of 15 residues. Trimming pared 3 bases from V and 0 bases from J, leaving 11 bases between. Germline V gene data show CDR1 as LGHNA and CDR2 as YNFKEQ. The CDR3 DNA follows: TGTGCCAGCAGCCAGGAACAGACCATGAACACTGAAGCTTTCTTT. Translation gives CASSQEQTMNTEAFF.

The V gene is TRBV15, the J gene TRBJ1-3; the D is unclear. Trimming took 0 bases from V and 2 from J, leaving 5 bases between them. Germline CDR1 LNHNV, CDR2 YYDKDF (reference sequence). This CDR3 region has 14 residues. CDR3 DNA sequence: TGTGCCACCAGCAGAGAAGCTACTGGAAACACCATATATTTT. The encoded protein is CATSREATGNTIYF.

This chain uses TRBV19 with TRBJ1-5; weak D call: TRBD1 (6 bases). V lost 5 bases and J lost 6, with 11 bases in between. Germline assignment: CDR1 LNHDA and CDR2 SQIVND (reference sequence). The CDR3 length is 13 residues. The CDR3 spells CASSVTGSQPQHF. The CDR3 region has the DNA TGTGCCAGTAGTGTAACAGGGAGTCAGCCCCAGCATTTT.

The genes are TRBV5-1 and TRBJ1-1; the D gene is possibly TRBD1 (6 bases). Per the germline V gene, CDR1 is SGHRS and CDR2 is YFSETQ. Trimming shortened V by 4 bases and J by 8 bases, and 18 bases separated the two germline ends. The CDR3 has 14 amino acids. CDR3: CASSPGERTGEAFF. The CDR3 DNA reads as TGCGCCAGCAGCCCAGGGGAAAGAACTGGCGAAGCTTTCTTT.

The chain has TRBV7-3 and TRBJ1-1; possible D gene TRBD1, 5 bases. In germline, CDR1 is SGHTA, CDR2 FQGTGA. With 5 bases removed from V and 6 bases from J, the gap between germline ends came to 13 bases. The CDR3 covers 13 residues. The CDR3 loop reads CASSLQGGAEAFF. The CDR3 DNA sequence: TGTGCCAGCAGCCTTCAGGGAGGCGCTGAAGCTTTCTTT.

This chain uses TRBV7-7 with TRBJ2-5; D ambiguous. V gave up 5 bases and J gave up 5 bases, with 15 bases separating them. In germline, CDR1 is SSHAT, CDR2 FNYEAQ (reference sequence). This CDR3 contains 14 residues. The CDR3 nucleotides are TGTGCCAGCAGCCAGGCCCGGTCCAGGGAGACCCAGTACTTC. Amino acid sequence: CASSQARSRETQYF.